Listed below are T cell receptor beta chains from one sample, sequenced in a study of blood T cell repertoires in COVID-19. Only in-frame clones appear in the TCRdb table, and some are missing; sequencing was by immunoSEQ multiplex PCR. This table has about 240,000 clones, under 90% appearing once. Source material: PBMCs or T cells enriched from blood (not recorded which). Receptor source: a woman between 35 and 50 years old who had been exposed to COVID-19. Each CDR3 is given with its conserved first and last residue. A D gene is named only where the DNA matches it firmly. Size tells how often a clone was seen (once, few, many) or the class of an expanded clone, and some rows leave it out.

CDR3	DNA	size	V	D	length	J
CASSPETSGLQETQYF	TGTGCCAGCTCACCAGAGACTAGCGGCCTTCAAGAGACCCAGTACTTC	.	TRBV18	TRBD2	16	TRBJ2-5
CASGETVTNQPQHF	TGTGCTAGTGGTGAGACAGTAACAAATCAGCCCCAGCATTTT	.	TRBV12-5	.	14	TRBJ1-5
CASSEARGAMNTEAFF	TGTGCCAGCAGTGAAGCCCGTGGGGCAATGAACACTGAAGCTTTCTTT	few	TRBV6-1	.	16	TRBJ1-1
CASSLEGLLPYNEQFF	TGTGCCAGCAGCTTAGAGGGGCTACTTCCCTACAATGAGCAGTTCTTC	.	TRBV7-2	.	16	TRBJ2-1
CASTPLERAKETQYF	TGTGCCAGCACCCCCCTCGAGCGGGCTAAAGAGACCCAGTACTTC	.	TRBV7-9	.	15	TRBJ2-5
CASSTGTGIWNTEAFF	TGTGCCAGCAGCACCGGGACAGGAATTTGGAACACTGAAGCTTTCTTT	.	TRBV7-9	TRBD1	16	TRBJ1-1
CASRKLANREDTQYF	TGTGCCAGCAGAAAACTAGCGAACCGGGAAGATACGCAGTATTTT	.	TRBV7-3	TRBD2	15	TRBJ2-3
CATSRDLGEAGRHNEQFF	TGTGCCACCAGCAGAGATTTAGGTGAGGCGGGGCGACACAATGAGCAGTTCTTC	.	TRBV15	.	18	TRBJ2-1
CASSQRGSYEQYF	TGTGCCAGCAGCCAAAGGGGCTCCTACGAGCAGTACTTC	.	TRBV3-1/TRBV3-2	.	13	TRBJ2-7
CASGLGQGNHNEQFF	TGTGCTAGTGGTTTAGGGCAGGGTAACCACAATGAGCAGTTCTTC	.	TRBV12-5	.	15	TRBJ2-1
CASSGTANSGNTIYF	TGTGCCAGCAGCGGTACTGCAAACTCTGGAAACACCATATATTTT	.	TRBV7-2	.	15	TRBJ1-3
CASTLVTDTQYF	TGTGCCAGCACCCTCGTCACAGATACGCAGTATTTT	.	TRBV7-2	.	12	TRBJ2-3
CAISGPSEQYF	TGTGCCATCAGTGGGCCGTCCGAGCAGTACTTC	.	TRBV10-3	.	11	TRBJ2-7
CASSLGGANTGELFF	TGTGCCAGCAGTTTAGGGGGCGCGAACACCGGGGAGCTGTTTTTT	.	TRBV28	.	15	TRBJ2-2
CASSWGILLDRGFEQYF	TGCGCCAGCAGCTGGGGCATTCTTTTGGACAGGGGTTTCGAGCAGTACTTC	.	TRBV5-1	TRBD1	17	TRBJ2-7
CASSPGDRGIGYTF	TGCGCCAGCAGCCCGGGGGACAGGGGGATCGGCTACACCTTC	.	TRBV5-1	TRBD1	14	TRBJ1-2
CASSSGTGFPEQYF	TGTGCCAGCAGTTCCGGGACAGGGTTTCCCGAGCAGTACTTC	.	TRBV6-5	TRBD1	14	TRBJ2-7
CASKGQAVDYGYTF	TGTGCCAGCAAGGGACAGGCGGTCGACTATGGCTACACCTTC	.	TRBV2	TRBD1	14	TRBJ1-2
CASSHKRYEQYF	TGTGCCAGCAGCCATAAGCGGTACGAGCAGTACTTC	.	TRBV5-6	.	12	TRBJ2-7
CASSSRGFSYNEQFF	TGTGCCAGCAGTTCGCGGGGGTTCTCCTACAATGAGCAGTTCTTC	few	TRBV28	TRBD2	15	TRBJ2-1
CATPSSLDSTDGYTF	TGTGCCACCCCGTCCTCCCTTGACAGTACCGATGGCTACACCTTC	.	TRBV28	.	15	TRBJ1-2
CASLSAYGYTF	TGTGCCAGTCTTAGTGCCTATGGCTACACCTTC	.	TRBV12-3/TRBV12-4	.	11	TRBJ1-2
CASSMTRGSARVLGEAFF	TGTGCCAGTAGTATGACTAGAGGGTCCGCCCGGGTACTGGGTGAAGCTTTCTTT	.	TRBV19	.	18	TRBJ1-1
CASSVSPLAPGETQYF	TGTGCCAGCAGCGTATCCCCACTTGCCCCCGGAGAGACCCAGTACTTC	.	TRBV9	.	16	TRBJ2-5
CAIEQGGVDGYTF	TGTGCCATCGAACAGGGGGGGGTGGACGGCTACACCTTC	.	TRBV10-3	TRBD1	13	TRBJ1-2
CASRASGFTDTQYF	TGTGCCAGTAGGGCTAGCGGGTTCACAGATACGCAGTATTTT	.	TRBV19	TRBD2	14	TRBJ2-3
CASTIRQGVGSGANVLTF	TGTGCCAGCACCATTAGGCAGGGGGTAGGCTCTGGGGCCAACGTCCTGACTTTC	.	TRBV28	TRBD1	18	TRBJ2-6
CASSPQGVSGEQYF	TGCGCCAGCAGCCCCCAGGGGGTAAGTGGCGAGCAGTACTTC	.	TRBV4-3	TRBD1	14	TRBJ2-7
CASSLAVGTDNTGELFF	TGTGCCAGCAGCTTGGCCGTCGGGACAGACAACACCGGGGAGCTGTTTTTT	.	TRBV5-8	TRBD1	17	TRBJ2-2
CASSPPGETQYF	TGTGCCAGCAGTCCCCCGGGGGAGACCCAGTACTTC	.	TRBV6-2/TRBV6-3	.	12	TRBJ2-5
CASSPISTSRDRGSYEQYF	TGTGCCAGCAGTCCAATTTCGACCTCCCGGGACAGGGGTTCCTACGAGCAGTACTTC	once	TRBV3-1/TRBV3-2	TRBD1	19	TRBJ2-7
CASPRVGAEGTGELFF	TGTGCCAGCCCAAGGGTAGGAGCAGAGGGCACCGGGGAGCTGTTTTTT	.	TRBV7-8	.	16	TRBJ2-2
CASSAQGVNTEAFF	TGTGCCAGCAGCGCCCAGGGGGTGAACACTGAAGCTTTCTTT	.	TRBV13	TRBD1	14	TRBJ1-1
CASSGRGGEQYF	TGTGCCAGCAGCGGCAGGGGAGGGGAGCAGTACTTC	.	TRBV9	.	12	TRBJ2-7
CASSYAGRLTGELFF	TGTGCCAGCAGTTACGCAGGCCGGCTCACCGGGGAGCTGTTTTTT	.	TRBV6-2/TRBV6-3	.	15	TRBJ2-2
CASSLEWDTSSYEQYF	TGTGCCAGCAGTTTAGAATGGGACACGTCCTCCTACGAGCAGTACTTC	.	TRBV6-5	.	16	TRBJ2-7
CASSVGAGEHPIKYF	TGTGCCAGCAGCGTAGGGGCGGGAGAACACCCCATAAAATACTTC	.	TRBV9	TRBD2	15	TRBJ2-7
CASSWSGGPGEQYF	TGTGCCAGCAGTTGGTCAGGGGGGCCCGGCGAGCAGTACTTC	few	TRBV27	.	14	TRBJ2-7
CASGLVVVGGMNTEAFF	TGTGCTAGTGGTTTGGTGGTAGTAGGGGGCATGAACACTGAAGCTTTCTTT	.	TRBV12-5	TRBD1	17	TRBJ1-1
CASSLAPGRGGYTF	TGTGCCAGCAGCTTGGCACCGGGCAGAGGGGGCTACACCTTC	.	TRBV5-6	.	14	TRBJ1-2
CASSLGQGPGEQYF	TGTGCCAGCAGCCTCGGACAGGGACCTGGGGAGCAGTACTTC	.	TRBV3-1/TRBV3-2	TRBD1	14	TRBJ2-7
CASSLSRNTGELFF	TGTGCCAGCAGCTTATCCCGGAACACCGGGGAGCTGTTTTTT	.	TRBV7-2	.	14	TRBJ2-2
CSVVQGSYNEQFF	TGCAGCGTTGTCCAGGGCTCCTACAATGAGCAGTTCTTC	.	TRBV29-1	.	13	TRBJ2-1
CASSSVAGGDYEQYF	TGTGCCAGCTCATCGGTAGCGGGGGGGGACTACGAGCAGTACTTC	.	TRBV18	TRBD2	15	TRBJ2-7
CASSQHSFAGSYNEQFF	TGCGCCAGCAGCCAGCATTCTTTCGCGGGATCCTACAATGAGCAGTTCTTC	.	TRBV4-3	.	17	TRBJ2-1
CATKGQGNTEAFF	TGTGCCACCAAAGGACAGGGGAACACTGAAGCTTTCTTT	.	TRBV24-1	TRBD1	13	TRBJ1-1
CASGGERTDTQYF	TGTGCCAGCGGGGGGGAGCGCACAGATACGCAGTATTTT	.	TRBV3-1/TRBV3-2	TRBD2	13	TRBJ2-3
CASSPMSSGGQTGELFF	TGTGCCAGCAGCCCGATGAGTAGCGGGGGGCAAACCGGGGAGCTGTTTTTT	few	TRBV5-4	TRBD2	17	TRBJ2-2